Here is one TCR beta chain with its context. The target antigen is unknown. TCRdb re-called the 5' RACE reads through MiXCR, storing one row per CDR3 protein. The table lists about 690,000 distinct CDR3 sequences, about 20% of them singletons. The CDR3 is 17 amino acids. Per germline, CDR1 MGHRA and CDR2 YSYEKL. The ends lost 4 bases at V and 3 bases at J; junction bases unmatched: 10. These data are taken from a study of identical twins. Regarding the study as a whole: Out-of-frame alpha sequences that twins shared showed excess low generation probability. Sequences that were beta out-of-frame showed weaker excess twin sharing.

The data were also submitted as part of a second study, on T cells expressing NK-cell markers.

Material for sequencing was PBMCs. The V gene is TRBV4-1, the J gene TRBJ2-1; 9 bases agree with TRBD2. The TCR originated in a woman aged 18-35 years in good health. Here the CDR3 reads CASSRSELAGVYNEQFF. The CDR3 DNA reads TGCGCCAGCAGCCGAAGCGAACTAGCGGGCGTCTACAATGAGCAGTTCTTC.